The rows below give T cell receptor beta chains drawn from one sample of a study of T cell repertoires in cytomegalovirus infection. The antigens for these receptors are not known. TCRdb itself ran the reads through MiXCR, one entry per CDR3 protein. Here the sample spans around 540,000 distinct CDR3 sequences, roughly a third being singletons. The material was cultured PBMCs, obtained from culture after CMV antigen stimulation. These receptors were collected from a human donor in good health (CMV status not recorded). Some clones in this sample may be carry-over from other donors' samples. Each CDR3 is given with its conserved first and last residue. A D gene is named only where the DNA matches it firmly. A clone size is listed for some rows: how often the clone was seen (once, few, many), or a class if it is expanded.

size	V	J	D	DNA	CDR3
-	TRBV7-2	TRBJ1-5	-	TGTGCCAGCAGCCAAGATGCGGGTCAGCCCCAGCATTTT	CASSQDAGQPQHF
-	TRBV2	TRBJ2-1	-	TGTGCCAGCACCGAGCCACTATACAATGAGCAGTTCTTC	CASTEPLYNEQFF
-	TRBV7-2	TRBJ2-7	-	TGTGCCAGCAGCGTCCGGGACCGCACCTACGAGCAGTACTTC	CASSVRDRTYEQYF
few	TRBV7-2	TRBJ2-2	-	TGTGCCAGCAGCTTAATGACGCCCGGGGAGCTGTTTTTT	CASSLMTPGELFF
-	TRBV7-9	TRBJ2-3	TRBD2	TGTGCCAGCAGCTTAGGGGGACTAGCGGGAGGCCTGGATACGCAGTATTTT	CASSLGGLAGGLDTQYF
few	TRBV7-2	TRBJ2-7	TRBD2	TGTGCCAGCAGCTTAGCGGGAGGGCGCGAGCAGTACTTC	CASSLAGGREQYF
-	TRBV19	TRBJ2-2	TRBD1	TGTGCCAGTGGGACAGCCTGGGGGGAGCTGTTTTTT	CASGTAWGELFF
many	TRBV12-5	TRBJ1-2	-	TGTGCTAGTGGTTTGGTGTCCAGGGCCCATGGCTACACCTTC	CASGLVSRAHGYTF
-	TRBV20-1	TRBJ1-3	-	TGCAGTGCGCCGAACAGGGCGGGGGGAAACACCATATATTTT	CSAPNRAGGNTIYF
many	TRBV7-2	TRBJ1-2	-	TGTGCCAGCAGCTTATTCGGTCGTCAGGGTAGGGATGGCTACACCTTC	CASSLFGRQGRDGYTF
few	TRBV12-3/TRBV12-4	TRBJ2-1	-	TGTGCCAGCAGTCCGGCGGATGAGCAGTTCTTC	CASSPADEQFF
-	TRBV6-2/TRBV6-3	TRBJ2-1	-	TGTGCCAGCAGTCACAGAGGCGTTGAGCAGTTCTTC	CASSHRGVEQFF
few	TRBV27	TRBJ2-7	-	TGTGCCAGCAGTTCGGAATCGAGGAGTCCCTACGAGCAGTACTTC	CASSSESRSPYEQYF
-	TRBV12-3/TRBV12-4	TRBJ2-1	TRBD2	TGTGCCAGCAGTGAGACTAGCGGGTTCTACAATGAGCAGTTCTTC	CASSETSGFYNEQFF
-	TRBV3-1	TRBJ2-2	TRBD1	TGTGCCAGCAGCCAGAACCCGGGACAGGTGAACACCGGGGAGCTGTTTTTT	CASSQNPGQVNTGELFF
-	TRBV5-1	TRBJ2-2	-	TGCGCCAGCAGCTTCCAGGGAGCGAACACCGGGGAGCTGTTTTTT	CASSFQGANTGELFF
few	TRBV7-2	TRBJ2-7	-	TGTGCCAGCAGCTCTCAACCAGGGCCCTACGAGCAGTACTTC	CASSSQPGPYEQYF
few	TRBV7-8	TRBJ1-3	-	TGTGCCAGCAGCTTAGGCAGGGAGGTCTCTGGAAACACCATATATTTT	CASSLGREVSGNTIYF
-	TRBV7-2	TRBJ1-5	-	TGTGCCAGCAGCTTACACAGGGCGCTAAATCAGCCCCAGCATTTT	CASSLHRALNQPQHF
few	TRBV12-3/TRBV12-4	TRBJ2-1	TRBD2	TGTGCCAGCACGGCTAGCGGGAGGGCCCTCACGAACGATGAGCAGTTCTTC	CASTASGRALTNDEQFF
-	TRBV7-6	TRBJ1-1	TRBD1	TGTGCCAGCAGCCCAGACAGGGACAGGGTCACTGAAGCTTTCTTT	CASSPDRDRVTEAFF
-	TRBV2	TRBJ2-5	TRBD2	TGTGCCAGCACCTGGAGCGGGAGAGAGACCCAGTACTTC	CASTWSGRETQYF
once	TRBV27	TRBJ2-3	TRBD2	TGTTCCGCCGAGCGGGAGGGCGGCGTTGATACGCATTATTTT	CSAEREGGVDTHYF
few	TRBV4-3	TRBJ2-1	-	TGCGCCAGCAGCCAAGAAACTAATATGAGGCAGTTCTTC	CASSQETNMRQFF
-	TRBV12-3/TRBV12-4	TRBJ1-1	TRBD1	TGTGCCAGCAACTTACAGGGGGCCGTTGGTGCTTTCTTT	CASNLQGAVGAFF
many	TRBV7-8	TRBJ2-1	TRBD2	TGTGCCAGCAGCCTTACGGGACTAGCGGGGATTAATGAGCAGTTCTTC	CASSLTGLAGINEQFF